The 20 T cell receptor beta chains listed next were all sequenced from one sample in a study of vaccination and CD4 T cells after COVID-19. For these TCRs, the target antigens are not known. Treatment indicated: roughly ten-day PBMC culture with coronavirus spike peptide pools or control peptides (ViraFEST assay). The study sequenced cultured CD4+ T cell DNA using the Oncomine TCR Beta short-read assay. Using its own MiXCR run on the PCR reads, TCRdb lists one record per CDR3 protein. The sample contains 10,000 to 15,000 distinct CDR3 sequences, 45% to 60% of which appear only once. Material for sequencing was CD4+ T cells from blood, cultured in vitro. These receptors originate from a human donor who had recovered from COVID-19.

The chain recombines TRBV7-6 with TRBJ2-2; tentatively, D is TRBD1 (5 bases). The V end was cut by 1 base, the J end by 3 bases, with 9 bases between. CDR3 length: 15 residues. Germline V lookup: CDR1 SGHVS, CDR2 FNYEAQ. DNA of the CDR3: TGTGCCAGCAGCTTAGAAGGGGCGGACACCGGGGAGCTGTTTTTT. It encodes CASSLEGADTGELFF.

The rearrangement links TRBV7-9 to TRBJ1-5; D not certain. V dropped 1 base and J dropped 0 bases, with 16 bases sitting between them. Per the germline V gene, CDR1 is SEHNR and CDR2 is FQNEAQ (reference sequence). The CDR3 has 18 amino acids. CDR3 protein: CASSLDYGLGYSNQPQHF. The CDR3 DNA reads as TGTGCCAGCAGCTTAGATTACGGGTTAGGCTATAGCAATCAGCCCCAGCATTTT.

The chain recombines TRBV12-3 or TRBV12-4 with TRBJ2-2; 12 bases match TRBD2. The CDR3 length is 17 residues. V was pared by 4 bases and J by 6 bases, with 9 bases of the junction left unmatched. The DNA for the CDR3 is TGTGCCAGCAGTTACAGGGAGACTAGCGGGAGCCCCGGGGAGCTGTTTTTT. This codes for CASSYRETSGSPGELFF.

In DNA, the CDR3 is TGTGCCAGCAGCCGAACGGTTGGGACTAGCACGGTCTCTGGGGCCAACGTCCTGACTTTC. Protein sequence: CASSRTVGTSTVSGANVLTF. The V gene is TRBV7-3, the J gene TRBJ2-6; 9 bases map to TRBD2. Germline V gene sequence: CDR1 SGHTA, CDR2 FQGTGA. V trimming: 5 bases; J trimming: 0 bases; junction bases outside the gene matches: 14. The length of the CDR3 is 20 residues.

This chain connects TRBV12-3 or TRBV12-4 to TRBJ1-1; no reliable D call. The CDR3 spans 13 residues. V lost 2 bases and J lost 6, with 10 bases in between. In DNA form, the CDR3 reads TGTGCCAGCAGTTTAACGTCAACCGCTGAAGCTTTCTTT. Translating it yields CASSLTSTAEAFF.

V is TRBV6-1 and J is TRBJ2-3; TRBD1 matches 7 bases. V lost 11 bases, J lost 3 bases, and 14 bases stayed unmatched. This CDR3 contains 15 residues. Germline CDR1 MNHNS, CDR2 SASEGT. The CDR3 protein is CAAHRGAVGTDTQYF. The CDR3 coding sequence is TGTGCCGCCCACAGGGGAGCGGTTGGGACAGATACGCAGTATTTT.

This chain uses TRBV25-1 with TRBJ1-2; D uncertain. This CDR3 region has 14 residues. V was pared by 1 base and J by 4 bases, with 10 bases between. Per the germline V gene, CDR1 is MGHDK and CDR2 is SYGVNS. CDR3 bases: TGTGCCAGCAGTGAATCAACGGTCTTCTATGGCTACACCTTC. Amino acids: CASSESTVFYGYTF.

This clonotype appeared a few times. The V call is TRBV6-5, the J call TRBJ1-2, with a tentative D call TRBD1 (5 bases). Per germline, CDR1 MNHEY and CDR2 SVGAGI. Trimming took 4 bases from V and 2 from J, leaving 11 bases between them. The CDR3 has 14 residues. In DNA, the CDR3 is TGTGCCAGCAGTTCTGTCAGGGCAAACTATGGCTACACCTTC. As protein: CASSSVRANYGYTF.

The chain uses TRBV7-6 and TRBJ1-1; D remains ambiguous. V shed 2 bases and J shed 1 base, with 8 bases lying between them. Germline V gene sequence: CDR1 SGHVS, CDR2 FNYEAQ. There are 14 residues in the CDR3. CDR3 sequence: CASSLISGNTEAFF. The CDR3 coding sequence is TGTGCCAGCAGCTTAATATCAGGGAACACTGAAGCTTTCTTT.

The V gene is TRBV30, the J gene TRBJ1-1; tentative D call: TRBD1 (5 bases). Between the trimmed V and J ends, which lost 2 bases and 5 bases, there was a span of 15 bases. CDR3 length: 14 amino acids. Per germline, CDR1 GTSNPN and CDR2 SVGIG (reference sequence). The CDR3 protein is CAWSTGPSGTEAFF. The CDR3 DNA is TGTGCCTGGAGTACGGGGCCCTCCGGAACTGAAGCTTTCTTT.

This clonotype has only one observation. V is TRBV2 and J is TRBJ1-5; 9 bases map to TRBD1. Trimming at V came to 4 bases and at J to 2 bases, leaving 0 bases not matched to a gene. CDR1 and CDR2 from the germline V gene are SNHLY and FYNNEI. The CDR3 extends over 14 amino acids. The CDR3 here is CASSGDRGNQPQHF. Written as DNA, the CDR3 is TGTGCCAGCAGTGGGGACAGGGGCAATCAGCCCCAGCATTTT.

The chain has TRBV30 and TRBJ2-2, with D possibly called TRBD1 or TRBD2 (5 bases each). Germline assignment: CDR1 GTSNPN and CDR2 SVGIG (reference sequence). The CDR3 is 15 amino acids. With 1 base removed from V and 2 bases from J, the gap between germline ends came to 11 bases. CDR3 residues: CAWSGVGTNTGELFF. The CDR3 DNA sequence: TGTGCCTGGAGTGGTGTGGGGACCAACACCGGGGAGCTGTTTTTT. The full variable domain, rest sourced from reference TRBV30 and TRBJ2-2, is SQTIHQWPATLVQPVGSPLSLECTVEGTSNPNLYWYRQAAGRGLQLLFYSVGIGQISSEVPQNLSASRPQDRQFILSSKKLLLSDSGFYLCAWSGVGTNTGELFFGEGSRLTVL.

To note about this clonotype: One end of the junction does not line up with germline, which may come from a read error. The CDR3 DNA is TGTGCTAGCAGCCAGGGAGCTAAAATGACGCAGTATTTT. The encoded protein is CASSQGAKMTQYF. This rearrangement joins TRBV7-7 to TRBJ2-3, with D possibly being TRBD1 or TRBD2 (5 bases each). Germline assignment: CDR1 SSHAT and CDR2 FNYEAQ (reference sequence). The CDR3 is 13 residues long.

The chain employs TRBV15 and TRBJ1-1; TRBD1 is a possible D gene (5 bases). The germline V gene encodes CDR1 LNHNV and CDR2 YYDKDF (reference sequence). Trimming took 1 base from V and 0 from J, leaving 15 bases between them. The CDR3 sequence is 17 residues long. The CDR3 reads CATSRVVQAGMNTEAFF. The DNA for the CDR3 is TGTGCCACCAGCAGAGTAGTACAGGCGGGGATGAACACTGAAGCTTTCTTT.

This clonotype came up once. V is TRBV28 and J is TRBJ2-3; D is unclear. The CDR3 runs 12 residues. The V end lost 5 bases, the J end lost 0 bases, and 3 bases lay between the germline ends. Germline assignment: CDR1 MDHEN and CDR2 SYDVKM. For the CDR3, the DNA is TGTGCCAGCAGTGTTAGCACAGATACGCAGTATTTT. Translating it yields CASSVSTDTQYF.

The chain joins TRBV5-7 to TRBJ2-5; D is perhaps TRBD1 or TRBD2 (5 bases each). TRBV5-7 is recorded as an ORF, its role being uncertain. The CDR3 spans 13 residues. V lost 4 bases and J 3 bases, leaving 10 bases between the germline ends. In nucleotides, the CDR3 is TGTGCCAGCAGCACGGGACCGAAAGAGACCCAGTACTTC. Its protein product is CASSTGPKETQYF.

This chain connects TRBV19 to TRBJ1-4; no definite D call. This CDR3 contains 13 residues. Trimming took 1 base from V and 8 from J, leaving 8 bases between them. Per the germline V gene, CDR1 is LNHDA and CDR2 is SQIVND (reference sequence). Here the CDR3 DNA reads TGTGCCAGTAGTATAGCGACGTTCGAAAAACTGTTTTTT. Translating gives CASSIATFEKLFF. Looking up the rest from reference TRBV19 and TRBJ1-4 gives the full variable domain: DGGITQSPKYLFRKEGQNVTLSCEQNLNHDAMYWYRQDPGQGLRLIYYSQIVNDFQKGDIAEGYSVSREKKESFPLTVTSAQKNPTAFYLCASSIATFEKLFFGSGTQLSVL.

This clonotype appeared a few times. This chain joins TRBV7-2 and TRBJ2-7; 11 nucleotides agree with TRBD2. The CDR3 contains 14 residues. The V and J ends lost 5 bases and 3 bases, in that order; junction bases with no gene match: 3. Germline loops: CDR1 SGHTA, CDR2 FQGNSA. In nucleotides, the CDR3 is TGTGCCAGCAGCCGACTAGCGGGGCGCTACGAGCAGTACTTC. As protein: CASSRLAGRYEQYF. The full variable domain, rest sourced from reference TRBV7-2 and TRBJ2-7, is GAGVSQSPSNKVTEKGKDVELRCDPISGHTALYWYRQSLGQGLEFLIYFQGNSAPDKSGLPSDRFSAERTGGSVSTLTIQRTQQEDSAVYLCASSRLAGRYEQYFGPGTRLTVT.

The J gene is TRBJ1-5, the V gene TRBV6-1, with TRBD1 matching 7 bases. Germline values: CDR1 MNHNS, CDR2 SASEGT. The CDR3 runs to 16 residues. Germline trimming cut 6 bases from V and 7 bases from J; bases unmatched to any gene: 15. Here the CDR3 DNA reads TGTGCCAGCAGCAAACCGACCGGGACAGCGAACCAGCCCCAGCATTTT. It encodes CASSKPTGTANQPQHF.

In this sample, this clonotype turned up a few times. The chain couples TRBV24-1 to TRBJ2-2, with TRBD1 matching over 12 bases. Germline CDR1 KGHDR, CDR2 SFDVKD. After removal of 11 bases from V and 6 bases from J, the junction contained 12 bases not matched to a gene. This CDR3 region has 16 residues. For the CDR3, the DNA is TGTGCCATGGGGACAGGGGGCCGAAAGGGGGCCGGGGAGCTGTTTTTT. Protein: CAMGTGGRKGAGELFF.